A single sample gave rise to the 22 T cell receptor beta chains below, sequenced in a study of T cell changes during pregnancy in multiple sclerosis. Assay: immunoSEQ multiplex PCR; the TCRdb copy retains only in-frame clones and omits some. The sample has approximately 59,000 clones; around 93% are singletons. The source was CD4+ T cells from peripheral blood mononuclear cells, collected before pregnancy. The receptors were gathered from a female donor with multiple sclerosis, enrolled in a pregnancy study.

This CDR3 reads CASTRRAGGRIGELFF. The CDR3, as DNA: TGTGCCAGCACCCGGCGCGCGGGAGGAAGGATCGGGGAGCTGTTTTTT. The gene calls are TRBV27 and TRBJ2-2, with 8 bases matching TRBD2. The J segment lost 7 bases and the V segment lost 7 bases, leaving 14 bases of the junction unmatched. Germline V CDR1 and CDR2: MNHEY, SMNVEV (reference sequence). There are 16 residues in the CDR3.

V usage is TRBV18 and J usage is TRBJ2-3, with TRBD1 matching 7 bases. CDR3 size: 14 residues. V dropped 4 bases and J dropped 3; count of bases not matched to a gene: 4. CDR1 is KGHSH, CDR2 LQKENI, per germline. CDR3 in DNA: TGTGCCAGCTCACTGTCGGGACAGACAGATACGCAGTATTTT. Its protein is CASSLSGQTDTQYF.

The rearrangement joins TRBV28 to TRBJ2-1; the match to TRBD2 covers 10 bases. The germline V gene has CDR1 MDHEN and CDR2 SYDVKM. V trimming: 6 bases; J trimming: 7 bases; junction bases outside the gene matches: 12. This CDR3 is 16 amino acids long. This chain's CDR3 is CASSSPASGGKNEQFF. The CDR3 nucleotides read TGTGCCAGCAGCTCCCCGGCTAGCGGGGGTAAGAATGAGCAGTTCTTC.

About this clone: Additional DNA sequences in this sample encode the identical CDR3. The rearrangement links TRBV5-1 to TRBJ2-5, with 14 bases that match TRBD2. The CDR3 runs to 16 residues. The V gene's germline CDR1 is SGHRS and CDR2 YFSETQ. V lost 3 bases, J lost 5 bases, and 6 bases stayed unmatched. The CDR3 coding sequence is TGCGCCAGCAGCTCGGGACTAGCGGGAGTCCGGGAGACCCAGTACTTC. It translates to CASSSGLAGVRETQYF.

The CDR3 DNA reads as TGTGCCAGCAGCCTCCTAGCGGAAGCTTACAATGAGCAGTTCTTC. Translated: CASSLLAEAYNEQFF. The chain recombines TRBV7-3 with TRBJ2-1; 7 bases match TRBD2. With 5 bases clipped from V and 4 bases from J, the junction kept 8 bases outside the gene matches. Germline values: CDR1 SGHTA, CDR2 FQGTGA. This CDR3 is built from 15 residues.

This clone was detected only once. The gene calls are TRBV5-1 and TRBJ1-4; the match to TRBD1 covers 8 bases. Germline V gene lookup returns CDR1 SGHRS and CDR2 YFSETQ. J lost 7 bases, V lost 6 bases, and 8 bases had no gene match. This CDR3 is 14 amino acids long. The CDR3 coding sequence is TGCGCCAGCAAACCGGGACAGGTTTTTGAAAAACTGTTTTTT. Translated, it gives CASKPGQVFEKLFF.

The CDR3 loop is CASSEGLAGLGTQYF. CDR3 DNA sequence: TGTGCCAGCAGCGAAGGACTAGCGGGCCTTGGGACCCAGTACTTC. The J gene is TRBJ2-5, the V gene TRBV9, with TRBD2 identical over 11 bases. The CDR3 totals 15 residues. J was trimmed by 7 bases and V by 3 bases; bases with no gene match: 8. In germline, CDR1 is SGDLS, CDR2 YYNGEE.

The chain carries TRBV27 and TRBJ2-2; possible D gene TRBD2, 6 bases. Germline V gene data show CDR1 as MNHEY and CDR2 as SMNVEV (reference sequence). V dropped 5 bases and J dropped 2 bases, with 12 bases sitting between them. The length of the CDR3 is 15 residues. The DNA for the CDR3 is TGTGCCAGCAGTCTCATTAGCGGCAACACCGGGGAGCTGTTTTTT. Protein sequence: CASSLISGNTGELFF.

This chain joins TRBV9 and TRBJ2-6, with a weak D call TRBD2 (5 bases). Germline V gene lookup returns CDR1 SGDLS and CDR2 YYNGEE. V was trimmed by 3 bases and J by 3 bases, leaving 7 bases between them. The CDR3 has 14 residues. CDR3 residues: CASSGGSGANVLTF. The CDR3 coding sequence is TGTGCCAGCAGCGGAGGGAGTGGGGCCAACGTCCTGACTTTC. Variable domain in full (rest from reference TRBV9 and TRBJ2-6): DSGVTQTPKHLITATGQRVTLRCSPRSGDLSVYWYQQSLDQGLQFLIQYYNGEERAKGNILERFSAQQFPDLHSELNLSSLELGDSALYFCASSGGSGANVLTFGAGSRLTVL.

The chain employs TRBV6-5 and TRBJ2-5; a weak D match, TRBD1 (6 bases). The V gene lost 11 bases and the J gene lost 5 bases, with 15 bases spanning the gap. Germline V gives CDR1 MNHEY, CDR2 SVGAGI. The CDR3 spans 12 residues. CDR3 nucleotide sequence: TGTGCCCTAGGGGGTTTAGGGGAGACCCAGTACTTC. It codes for CALGGLGETQYF.

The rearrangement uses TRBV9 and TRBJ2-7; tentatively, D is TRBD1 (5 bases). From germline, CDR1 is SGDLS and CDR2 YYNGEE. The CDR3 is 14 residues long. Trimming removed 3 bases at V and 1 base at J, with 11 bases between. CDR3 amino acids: CASSATGLSYEQYF. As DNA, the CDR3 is TGTGCCAGCAGCGCCACAGGATTATCCTACGAGCAGTACTTC.

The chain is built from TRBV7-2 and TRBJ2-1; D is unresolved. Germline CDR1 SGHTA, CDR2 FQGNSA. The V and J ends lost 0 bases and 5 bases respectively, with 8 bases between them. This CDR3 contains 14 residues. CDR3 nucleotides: TGTGCCAGCAGCTTAGCGGCCAGTCACAATGAGCAGTTCTTC. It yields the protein CASSLAASHNEQFF.

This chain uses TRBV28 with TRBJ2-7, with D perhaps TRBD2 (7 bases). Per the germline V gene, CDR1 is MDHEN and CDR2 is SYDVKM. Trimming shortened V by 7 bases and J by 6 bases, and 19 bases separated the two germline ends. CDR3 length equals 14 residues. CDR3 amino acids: CASISHGGGAEQYF. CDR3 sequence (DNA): TGTGCCAGCATTTCACATGGGGGGGGCGCCGAGCAGTACTTC.

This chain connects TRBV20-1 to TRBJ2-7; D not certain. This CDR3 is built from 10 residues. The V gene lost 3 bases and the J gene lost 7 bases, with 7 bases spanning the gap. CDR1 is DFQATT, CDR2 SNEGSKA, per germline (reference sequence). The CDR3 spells CSAREREQYF. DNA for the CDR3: TGCAGTGCTAGGGAGAGAGAGCAGTACTTC.

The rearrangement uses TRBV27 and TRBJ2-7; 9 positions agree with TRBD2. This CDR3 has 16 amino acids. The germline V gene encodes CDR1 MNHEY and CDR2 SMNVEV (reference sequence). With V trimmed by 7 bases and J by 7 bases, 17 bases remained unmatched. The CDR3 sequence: CASTSQGASGTGEQYF. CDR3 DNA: TGTGCCAGCACTTCACAGGGCGCTAGCGGGACGGGAGAGCAGTACTTC.

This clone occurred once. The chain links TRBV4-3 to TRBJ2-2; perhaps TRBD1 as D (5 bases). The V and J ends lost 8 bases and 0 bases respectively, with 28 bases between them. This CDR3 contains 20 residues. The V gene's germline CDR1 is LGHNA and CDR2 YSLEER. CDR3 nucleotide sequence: TGCGCCAGCGCCATCTCTCCGCCACTACAGGCATACCCGAACACCGGGGAGCTGTTTTTT. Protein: CASAISPPLQAYPNTGELFF.

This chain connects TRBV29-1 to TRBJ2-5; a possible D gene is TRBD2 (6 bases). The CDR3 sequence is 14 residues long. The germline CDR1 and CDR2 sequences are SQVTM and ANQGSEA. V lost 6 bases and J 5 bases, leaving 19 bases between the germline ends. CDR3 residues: CSVGRTLSGETQYF. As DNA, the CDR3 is TGCAGCGTGGGGAGGACCCTGAGTGGGGAGACCCAGTACTTC.

In nucleotides, the CDR3 is TGTGCCAGCAGCTTAGGGCCCCAAGAGACCCAGTACTTC. Translated: CASSLGPQETQYF. The genes are TRBV7-2 and TRBJ2-5, with D hard to call. Germline V gene data show CDR1 as SGHTA and CDR2 as FQGNSA. V lost 1 base to trimming and J lost 1 base, with 4 bases between them. The CDR3 is made up of 13 amino acids. The variable domain in full, with the rest retrieved from reference TRBV7-2 and TRBJ2-5, is GAGVSQSPSNKVTEKGKDVELRCDPISGHTALYWYRQSLGQGLEFLIYFQGNSAPDKSGLPSDRFSAERTGGSVSTLTIQRTQQEDSAVYLCASSLGPQETQYFGPGTRLLVL.

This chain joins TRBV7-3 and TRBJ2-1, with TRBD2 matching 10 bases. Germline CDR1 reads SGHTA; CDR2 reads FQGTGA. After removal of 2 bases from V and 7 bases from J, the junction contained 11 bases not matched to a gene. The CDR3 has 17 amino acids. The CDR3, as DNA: TGTGCCAGCAGCTTAGACCCTCGGACTAGCGGAGCAAATGAGCAGTTCTTC. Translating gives CASSLDPRTSGANEQFF.

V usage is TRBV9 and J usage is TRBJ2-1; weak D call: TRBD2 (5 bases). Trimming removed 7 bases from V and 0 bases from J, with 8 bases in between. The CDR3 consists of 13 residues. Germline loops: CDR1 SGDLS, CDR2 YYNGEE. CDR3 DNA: TGTGCCAGCGGCGGACTCTCCTACAATGAGCAGTTCTTC. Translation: CASGGLSYNEQFF.

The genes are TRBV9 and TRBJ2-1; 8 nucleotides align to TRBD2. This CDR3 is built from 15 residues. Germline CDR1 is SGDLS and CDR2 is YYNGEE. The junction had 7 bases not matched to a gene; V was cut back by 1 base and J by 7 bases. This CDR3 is CASSVMAGGRNEQFF. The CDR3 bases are TGTGCCAGCAGCGTAATGGCGGGAGGTAGGAATGAGCAGTTCTTC.

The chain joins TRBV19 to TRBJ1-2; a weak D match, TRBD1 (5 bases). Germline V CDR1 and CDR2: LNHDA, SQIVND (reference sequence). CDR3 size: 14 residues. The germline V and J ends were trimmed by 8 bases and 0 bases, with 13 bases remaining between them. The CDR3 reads CASAAGTTNYGYTF. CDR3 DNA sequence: TGTGCCAGTGCCGCAGGGACTACTAACTATGGCTACACCTTC.